This TCR beta chain comes out of a study of cytomegalovirus exposure and HLA in healthy donors. About the research overall: Counted in an early data release were roughly 87 million unique TCRs from HLA-typed donors.

The CDR3 sequence is 11 residues long. Germline V lookup: CDR1 DFQATT, CDR2 SNEGSKA (reference sequence). Trimming removed 6 bases from V and 13 bases from J; junction bases left unmatched: 9. Note on this clone: The antigen remains unidentified.

The primer mix had 60 Vbeta and 13 Jbeta primers. Profiled with immunoSEQ multiplex PCR; TCRdb holds only in-frame clones, not every one. The sample lists some 120,000 clones; just under 75% were seen once. Study-wide results and limits: Confirmation in vitro established that a few CMV-associated chains were specific for CMV antigens. Donors were assumed by presence/absence analyses to have roughly uniform sequencing depth.

The receptor was isolated from a man in his 60s in good health and CMV-seropositive. The chain has TRBV20-1 and TRBJ2-1, with 7 bases identical to TRBD2. Sequenced sample: PBMCs. CDR3 region: CSASGVSFQFF. The CDR3 nucleotides are TGCAGTGCCAGCGGGGTTTCCTTCCAGTTCTTC.